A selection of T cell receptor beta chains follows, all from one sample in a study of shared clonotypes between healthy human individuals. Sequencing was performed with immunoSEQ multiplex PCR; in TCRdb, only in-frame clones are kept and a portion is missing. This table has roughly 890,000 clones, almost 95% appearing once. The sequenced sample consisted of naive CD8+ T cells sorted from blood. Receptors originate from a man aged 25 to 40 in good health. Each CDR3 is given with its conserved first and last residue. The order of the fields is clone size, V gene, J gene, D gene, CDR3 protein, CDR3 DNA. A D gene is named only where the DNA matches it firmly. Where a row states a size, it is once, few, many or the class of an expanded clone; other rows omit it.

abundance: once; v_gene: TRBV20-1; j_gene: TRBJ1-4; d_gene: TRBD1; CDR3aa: CSARDIRRGPF; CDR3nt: TGCAGTGCTAGAGATATCCGCAGGGGGCCTTTT
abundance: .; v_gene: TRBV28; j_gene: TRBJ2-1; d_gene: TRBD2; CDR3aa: CASIPSGSGEQFF; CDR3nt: TGTGCCAGCATACCTAGCGGGAGTGGAGAGCAGTTCTTC
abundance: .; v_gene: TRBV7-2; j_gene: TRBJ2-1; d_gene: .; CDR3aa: CASSFLYNEQFF; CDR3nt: TGTGCCAGCAGCTTTCTATACAATGAGCAGTTCTTC
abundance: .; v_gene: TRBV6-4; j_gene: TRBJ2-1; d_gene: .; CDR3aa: CASSVSAETYNEQFF; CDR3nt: TGTGCCAGCAGTGTTTCGGCTGAAACCTACAATGAGCAGTTCTTC
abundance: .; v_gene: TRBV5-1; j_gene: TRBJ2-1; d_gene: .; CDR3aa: CASSYAGGTSSYNEQFF; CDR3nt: TGCGCCAGCAGCTATGCTGGGGGGACGAGCTCCTACAATGAGCAGTTCTTC
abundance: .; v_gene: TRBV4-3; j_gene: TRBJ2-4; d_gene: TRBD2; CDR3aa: CASSRGLAGGPVGIQYF; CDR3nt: TGCGCCAGCAGCAGGGGACTAGCGGGAGGGCCGGTCGGCATTCAGTACTTC
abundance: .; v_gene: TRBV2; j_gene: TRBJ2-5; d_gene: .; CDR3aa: CASSEWRETQYF; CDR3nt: TGTGCCAGCAGTGAGTGGAGAGAGACCCAGTACTTC
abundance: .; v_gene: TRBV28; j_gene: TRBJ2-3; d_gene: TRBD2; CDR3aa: CASSLTPMTSGRTDTQYF; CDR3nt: TGTGCCAGCAGTTTAACACCCATGACTAGCGGGAGGACAGATACGCAGTATTTT
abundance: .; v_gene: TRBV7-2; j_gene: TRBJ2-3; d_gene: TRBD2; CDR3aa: CASSVTSGSNADTQYF; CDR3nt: TGTGCCAGCAGCGTAACTAGCGGGAGTAATGCGGATACGCAGTATTTT
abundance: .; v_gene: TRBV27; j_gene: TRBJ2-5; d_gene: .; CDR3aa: CASSYGLGGQETQYF; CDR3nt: TGTGCCAGCAGTTATGGGTTGGGTGGACAAGAGACCCAGTACTTC
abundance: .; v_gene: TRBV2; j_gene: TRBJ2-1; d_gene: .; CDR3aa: CASSSSSLEQFF; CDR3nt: TGTGCCAGCAGCTCCTCTTCGCTGGAGCAGTTCTTC
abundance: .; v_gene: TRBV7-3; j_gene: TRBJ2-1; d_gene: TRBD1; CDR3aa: CASSLMGRTGFDEQFF; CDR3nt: TGTGCCAGCAGCTTAATGGGGCGGACAGGGTTTGATGAGCAGTTCTTC
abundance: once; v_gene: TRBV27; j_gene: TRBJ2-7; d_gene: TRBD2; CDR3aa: CASSLGGSGYEQYF; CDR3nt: TGTGCCAGCAGTTTAGGCGGGAGTGGGTACGAGCAGTACTTC
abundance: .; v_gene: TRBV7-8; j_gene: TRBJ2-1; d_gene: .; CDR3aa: CASSLVGLLSSEQFF; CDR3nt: TGTGCCAGCAGCTTAGTGGGTTTGTTGAGTAGTGAGCAGTTCTTC
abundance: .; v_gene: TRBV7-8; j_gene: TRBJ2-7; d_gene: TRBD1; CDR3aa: CASSANRGMSGEQYF; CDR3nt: TGTGCCAGCAGCGCAAACAGGGGAATGTCGGGTGAGCAGTACTTC
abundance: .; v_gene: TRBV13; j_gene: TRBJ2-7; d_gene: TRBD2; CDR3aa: CASSPRDYAYEQYF; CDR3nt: TGTGCCAGCAGCCCACGGGACTATGCCTACGAGCAGTACTTC
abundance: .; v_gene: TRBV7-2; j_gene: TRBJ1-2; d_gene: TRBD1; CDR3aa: CASSLGTGLTYGYTF; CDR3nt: TGTGCCAGCAGCTTAGGGACAGGGCTTACCTATGGCTACACCTTC
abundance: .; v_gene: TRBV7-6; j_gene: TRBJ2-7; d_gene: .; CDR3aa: CASSQYDTYEQYF; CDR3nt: TGTGCCAGCAGCCAATACGACACCTACGAGCAGTACTTC
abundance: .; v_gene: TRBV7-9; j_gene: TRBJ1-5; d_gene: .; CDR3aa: CASSLGMGQPQHF; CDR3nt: TGTGCCAGCAGCCTGGGAATGGGACAGCCCCAGCATTTT